The 11 T cell receptor beta chains presented below share a single source sample, sequenced in a study of OX40 agonist ivuxolimab in advanced cancers. Sequenced by immunoSEQ multiplex PCR; TCRdb stores in-frame clones only, minus some. This table has around 60,000 clones, roughly 87% appearing once. The specimen was CD4+ or CD8+ T cells sorted from blood, collected in a trial of the OX40 agonist ivuxolimab. The source of these receptors is an adult with an advanced solid tumor such as melanoma, head and neck, liver or kidney cancer.

The V gene is TRBV10-3, the J gene TRBJ2-3; TRBD2 agrees at 8 bases. Per germline, CDR1 ENHRY and CDR2 SYGVKD. After removal of 4 bases from V and 0 bases from J, the junction contained 0 bases not matched to a gene. CDR3 length equals 14 residues. The CDR3 reads CAISASGSTDTQYF. The DNA of the CDR3 is TGTGCCATCAGTGCTAGCGGGAGCACAGATACGCAGTATTTT.

This chain connects TRBV19 to TRBJ1-2; D may be TRBD1 (5 bases). CDR1 is LNHDA, CDR2 SQIVND, per germline (reference sequence). Trimming took off 5 bases at V and 4 bases at J, with 20 bases between the two ends. This CDR3 has 16 residues. CDR3 in DNA: TGTGCCAGTAGTCCCCGGGGAGGGGTGGAGGGCTATGGCTACACCTTC. This encodes CASSPRGGVEGYGYTF.

The chain recombines TRBV27 with TRBJ2-6; D is uncertain. Trimming shortened V by 5 bases and J by 1 base, and 9 bases separated the two germline ends. The length of the CDR3 is 15 residues. The germline V gene encodes CDR1 MNHEY and CDR2 SMNVEV (reference sequence). The CDR3 is CASSPRPSGANVLTF. CDR3 nucleotides: TGTGCCAGCAGTCCCAGGCCGTCTGGGGCCAACGTCCTGACTTTC.

This clone has only a few counts. The J gene is TRBJ1-1, the V gene TRBV11-2; no reliable D call. V shed 5 bases and J shed 1 base, with 8 bases lying between them. CDR1 and CDR2 from the germline V gene are SGHAT and FQNNGV. The CDR3 is 13 residues long. The CDR3 region is CASSPEANTEAFF. The CDR3 nucleotides are TGTGCCAGCAGCCCGGAGGCGAACACTGAAGCTTTCTTT.

The sample holds one count of this clone. The rearrangement joins TRBV18 to TRBJ1-1; D may be TRBD1 (5 bases). The CDR3 totals 14 residues. Germline V gene data show CDR1 as KGHSH and CDR2 as LQKENI. V lost 3 bases and J 5 bases, leaving 13 bases between the germline ends. In DNA form, the CDR3 reads TGTGCCAGCTCACCTCTACGACAGAAGACTGAAGCTTTCTTT. It encodes CASSPLRQKTEAFF.

V usage is TRBV7-9 and J usage is TRBJ2-5, with unresolved D. This CDR3 spans 11 amino acids. Germline CDR1 and CDR2: SEHNR and FQNEAQ (reference sequence). Trimming shortened V by 3 bases and J by 3 bases, and 2 bases separated the two germline ends. CDR3 residues: CASSFKETQYF. CDR3 in DNA: TGTGCCAGCAGCTTTAAAGAGACCCAGTACTTC.

The chain links TRBV28 to TRBJ1-2; 8 bases agree with TRBD1. Germline values: CDR1 MDHEN, CDR2 SYDVKM. J lost 8 bases, V lost 1 base, and 6 bases had no gene match. The CDR3 contains 14 residues. CDR3 DNA sequence: TGTGCCAGCAGTTTATATGGACAGGGAGACGGCTACACCTTC. This translates into CASSLYGQGDGYTF.

This sequence joins TRBV7-2 and TRBJ1-1; no reliable D call. Trimming pared 1 base from V and 4 bases from J, leaving 10 bases between. The CDR3 is 14 residues long. The germline V gene encodes CDR1 SGHTA and CDR2 FQGNSA. The CDR3 loop reads CASSLEWLGTEAFF. CDR3 bases: TGTGCCAGCAGCTTAGAATGGCTGGGCACTGAAGCTTTCTTT.

The rearrangement links TRBV30 to TRBJ1-1; D gene uncertain. Germline V gives CDR1 GTSNPN, CDR2 SVGIG (reference sequence). This CDR3 spans 12 amino acids. Between the trimmed V and J ends, which lost 6 bases and 3 bases, there was a span of 11 bases. The CDR3 loop is CACPTRDTEAFF. The DNA of the CDR3 is TGTGCCTGCCCCACCCGGGACACTGAAGCTTTCTTT. Variable domain in full (rest from reference TRBV30 and TRBJ1-1): SQTIHQWPATLVQPVGSPLSLECTVEGTSNPNLYWYRQAAGRGLQLLFYSVGIGQISSEVPQNLSASRPQDRQFILSSKKLLLSDSGFYLCACPTRDTEAFFGQGTRLTVV.

The genes are TRBV6-6 and TRBJ2-7; 7 nucleotides line up with TRBD1. The germline CDR1 and CDR2 sequences are MNHNY and SVGAGI (reference sequence). The CDR3 covers 13 residues. V shed 5 bases, J shed 1 base, and the junction held 2 bases outside the gene matches. Here the CDR3 reads CASSGQVSYEQYF. The DNA of the CDR3 is TGTGCCAGCAGTGGACAGGTTTCCTACGAGCAGTACTTC.

The V gene is TRBV4-3, the J gene TRBJ2-7; D is possibly TRBD2 (6 bases). The CDR3 consists of 17 residues. The ends were cut back, 0 bases at V and 2 bases at J, with 17 bases in the middle. Germline CDR1 LGHNA, CDR2 YSLEER. The CDR3: CASSQDESSGLPYEQYF. DNA of the CDR3: TGCGCCAGCAGCCAAGATGAGAGCTCGGGACTCCCCTACGAGCAGTACTTC.